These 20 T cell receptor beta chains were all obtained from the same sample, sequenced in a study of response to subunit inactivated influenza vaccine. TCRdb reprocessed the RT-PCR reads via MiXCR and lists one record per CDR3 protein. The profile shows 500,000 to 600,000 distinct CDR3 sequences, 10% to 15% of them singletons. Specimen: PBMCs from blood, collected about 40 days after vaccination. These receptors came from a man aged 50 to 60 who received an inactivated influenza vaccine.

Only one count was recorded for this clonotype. CDR3 DNA: TGTACCCTCTGTTTAAGGCTAGCGGGAGGGCGATACTCCTACAATGAGCAGTTCTTC. Translating it yields CTLCLRLAGGRYSYNEQFF. This sequence joins TRBV2 and TRBJ2-1, with 12 bases matching TRBD2. Germline CDR1 SNHLY, CDR2 FYNNEI. This CDR3 spans 19 amino acids. Variable domain in full (rest from reference TRBV2 and TRBJ2-1): EPEVTQTPSHQVTQMGQEVILRCVPISNHLYFYWYRQILGQKVEFLVSFYNNEISEKSEIFDDQFSVERPDGSNFTLKIRSTKLEDSAMYFCTLCLRLAGGRYSYNEQFFGPGTRLTVL.

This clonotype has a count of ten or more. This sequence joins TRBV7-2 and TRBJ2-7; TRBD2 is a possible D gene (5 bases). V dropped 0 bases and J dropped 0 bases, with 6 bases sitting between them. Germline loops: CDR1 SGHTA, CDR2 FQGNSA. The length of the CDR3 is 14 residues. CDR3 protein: CASSLARASYEQYF. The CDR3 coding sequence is TGTGCCAGCAGCTTAGCGCGGGCCTCCTACGAGCAGTACTTC.

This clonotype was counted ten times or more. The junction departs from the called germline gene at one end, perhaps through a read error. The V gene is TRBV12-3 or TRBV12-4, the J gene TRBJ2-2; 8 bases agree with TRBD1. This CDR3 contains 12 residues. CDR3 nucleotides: TGTGCCAGCAGTTTAGCGACAGGGGAACTGTTTTTT. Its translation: CASSLATGELFF.

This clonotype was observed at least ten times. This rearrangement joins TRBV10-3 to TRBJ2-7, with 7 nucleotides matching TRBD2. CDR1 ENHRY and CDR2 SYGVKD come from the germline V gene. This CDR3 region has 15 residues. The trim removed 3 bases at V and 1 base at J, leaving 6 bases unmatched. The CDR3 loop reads CAISEAGRLSYEQYF. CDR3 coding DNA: TGTGCCATCAGTGAAGCGGGGAGACTTTCCTACGAGCAGTACTTC.

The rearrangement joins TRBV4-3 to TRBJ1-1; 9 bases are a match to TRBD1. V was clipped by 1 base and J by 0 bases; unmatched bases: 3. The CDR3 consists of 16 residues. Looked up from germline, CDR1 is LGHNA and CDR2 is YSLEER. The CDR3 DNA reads TGCGCCAGCAGCCAAGTGGGACAGGGTCTGAACACTGAAGCTTTCTTT. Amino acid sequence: CASSQVGQGLNTEAFF.

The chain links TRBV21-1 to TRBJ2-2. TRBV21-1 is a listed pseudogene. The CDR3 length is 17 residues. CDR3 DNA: TGTGCCAGCAGTAAACAAGTGGGGATCACATACACCGGGGAGCTGTTTTTT. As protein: CASSKQVGITYTGELFF.

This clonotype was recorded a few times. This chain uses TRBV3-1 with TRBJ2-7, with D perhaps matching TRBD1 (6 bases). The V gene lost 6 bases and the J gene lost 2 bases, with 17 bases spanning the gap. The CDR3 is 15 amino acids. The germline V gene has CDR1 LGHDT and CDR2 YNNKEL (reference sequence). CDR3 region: CASRRSLTGTYEQYF. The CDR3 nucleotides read TGTGCCAGCAGGAGGAGCCTGACAGGTACCTACGAGCAGTACTTC.

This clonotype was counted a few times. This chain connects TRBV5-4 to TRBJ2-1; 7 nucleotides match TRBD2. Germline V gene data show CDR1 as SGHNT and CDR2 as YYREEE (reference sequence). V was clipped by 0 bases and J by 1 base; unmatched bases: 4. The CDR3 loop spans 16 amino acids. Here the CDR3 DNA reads TGTGCCAGCAGCTTGGCGGCGGGAGTATCCTACAATGAGCAGTTCTTC. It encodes CASSLAAGVSYNEQFF.

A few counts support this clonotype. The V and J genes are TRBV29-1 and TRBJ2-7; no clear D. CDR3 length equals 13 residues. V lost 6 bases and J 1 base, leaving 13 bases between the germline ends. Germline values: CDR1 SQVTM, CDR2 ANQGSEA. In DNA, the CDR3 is TGCAGCGTCGAACCCCCCGGGTCCTACGAGCAGTACTTC. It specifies CSVEPPGSYEQYF.

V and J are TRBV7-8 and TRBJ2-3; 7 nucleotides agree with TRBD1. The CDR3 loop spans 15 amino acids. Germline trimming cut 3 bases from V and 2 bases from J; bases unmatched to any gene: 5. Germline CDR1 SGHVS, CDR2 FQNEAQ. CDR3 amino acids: CASSFKGANTDTQYF. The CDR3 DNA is TGTGCCAGCAGCTTTAAGGGGGCTAACACAGATACGCAGTATTTT.

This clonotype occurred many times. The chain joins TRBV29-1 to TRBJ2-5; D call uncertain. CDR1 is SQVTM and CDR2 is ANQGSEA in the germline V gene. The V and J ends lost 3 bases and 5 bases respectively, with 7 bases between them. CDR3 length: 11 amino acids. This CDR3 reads CSVDWGETQYF. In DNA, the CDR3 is TGCAGCGTTGATTGGGGTGAGACCCAGTACTTC.

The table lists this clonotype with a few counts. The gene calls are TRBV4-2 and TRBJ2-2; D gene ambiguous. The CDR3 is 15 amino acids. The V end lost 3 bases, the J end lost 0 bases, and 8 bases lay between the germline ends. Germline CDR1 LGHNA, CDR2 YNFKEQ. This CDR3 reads CASSQQVSNTGELFF. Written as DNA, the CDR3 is TGTGCCAGCAGCCAGCAAGTCTCGAACACCGGGGAGCTGTTTTTT.

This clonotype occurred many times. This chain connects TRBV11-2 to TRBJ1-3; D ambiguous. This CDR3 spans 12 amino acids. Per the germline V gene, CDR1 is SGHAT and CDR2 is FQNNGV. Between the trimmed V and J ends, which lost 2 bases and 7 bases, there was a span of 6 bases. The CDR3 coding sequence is TGTGCCAGCAGCTTATCCCAGAACACCATATATTTT. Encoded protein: CASSLSQNTIYF.

Written as DNA, the CDR3 is TGTGCCAGCAGTTTATTGTCAACAACGAACACTGAAGCTTTCTTT. Encoded protein: CASSLLSTTNTEAFF. This chain connects TRBV27 to TRBJ1-1; no clear D gene. The germline V gene has CDR1 MNHEY and CDR2 SMNVEV (reference sequence). Trimming pared 1 base from V and 1 base from J, leaving 10 bases between. This CDR3 has 15 residues.

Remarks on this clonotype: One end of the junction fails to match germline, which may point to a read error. CDR3 DNA sequence: TGTGCCAGCAGCTTAGATGGGGGGAGCTCCTACAATGAGCAGTTCTTC. Protein product: CASSLDGGSSYNEQFF. The V call is TRBV5-1, the J call TRBJ2-1; possible D gene TRBD2, 6 bases. This CDR3 region has 16 residues. Germline V gene lookup returns CDR1 SGHRS and CDR2 YFSETQ.

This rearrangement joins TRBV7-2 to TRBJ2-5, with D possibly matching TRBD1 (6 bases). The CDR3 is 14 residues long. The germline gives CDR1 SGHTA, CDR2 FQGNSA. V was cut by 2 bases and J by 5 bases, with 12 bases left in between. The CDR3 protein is CASSLNGGLETQYF. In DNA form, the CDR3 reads TGTGCCAGCAGCTTAAATGGGGGCTTGGAGACCCAGTACTTC.

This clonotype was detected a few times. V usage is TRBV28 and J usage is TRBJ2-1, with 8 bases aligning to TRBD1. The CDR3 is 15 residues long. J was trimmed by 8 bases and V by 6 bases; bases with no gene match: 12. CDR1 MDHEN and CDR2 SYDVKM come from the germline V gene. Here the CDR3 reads CASSSLGTGLYEQFF. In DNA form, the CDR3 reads TGTGCCAGCAGCTCCCTCGGGACAGGACTGTATGAGCAGTTCTTC.

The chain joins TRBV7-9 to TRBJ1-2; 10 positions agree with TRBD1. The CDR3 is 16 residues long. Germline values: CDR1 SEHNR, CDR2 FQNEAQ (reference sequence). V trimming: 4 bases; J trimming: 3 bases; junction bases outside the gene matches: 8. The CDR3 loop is CASSSSSGQGHYGYTF. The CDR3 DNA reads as TGTGCCAGCAGCTCTTCCTCGGGACAGGGGCACTATGGCTACACCTTC.

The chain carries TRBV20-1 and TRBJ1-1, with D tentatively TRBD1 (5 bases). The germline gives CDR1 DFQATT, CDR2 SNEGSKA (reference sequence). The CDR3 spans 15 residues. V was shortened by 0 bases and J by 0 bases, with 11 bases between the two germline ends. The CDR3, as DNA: TGCAGTGCTAGAGATCCCTGGGACCTGAACACTGAAGCTTTCTTT. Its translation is CSARDPWDLNTEAFF.

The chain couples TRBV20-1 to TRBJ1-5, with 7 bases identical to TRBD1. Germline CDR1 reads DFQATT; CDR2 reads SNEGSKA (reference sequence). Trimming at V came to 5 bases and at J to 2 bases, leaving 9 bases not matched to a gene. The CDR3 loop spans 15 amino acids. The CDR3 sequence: CSALTTGVGNQPQHF. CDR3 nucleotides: TGCAGTGCTCTAACCACAGGGGTCGGCAATCAGCCCCAGCATTTT.